The 21 T cell receptor beta chains given below trace back to one sample, sequenced in a study of blood T cell repertoires in COVID-19. Clones were sequenced by immunoSEQ multiplex PCR, and TCRdb holds only the in-frame ones, with some missing. The sample holds 200,000 to 250,000 clones, about 86% seen once. The sequencing sample was made of peripheral blood. Source of these receptors: a woman aged 25 to 39 who had recovered from COVID-19.

J is TRBJ1-1 and V is TRBV5-6, with a tentative D call TRBD1 (5 bases). The germline V gene has CDR1 SGHDT and CDR2 YYEEEE. The CDR3 loop spans 13 amino acids. Trimming took off 0 bases at V and 5 bases at J, with 8 bases between the two ends. This CDR3 reads CASSLEGSTEAFF. DNA for the CDR3: TGTGCCAGCAGCTTGGAGGGGTCGACTGAAGCTTTCTTT. Using reference TRBV5-6 and TRBJ1-1 for the parts outside the CDR3, the full variable domain is DAGVTQSPTHLIKTRGQQVTLRCSPKSGHDTVSWYQQALGQGPQFIFQYYEEEERQRGNFPDRFSGHQFPNYSSELNVNALLLGDSALYLCASSLEGSTEAFFGQGTRLTVV.

The chain recombines TRBV27 with TRBJ1-4; 8 bases are shared with TRBD1. The CDR3 has 14 residues. J gave up 8 bases and V 5 bases, and 7 bases lay outside the gene matches. The germline V gene has CDR1 MNHEY and CDR2 SMNVEV (reference sequence). CDR3 region: CASSRQGSNEKLFF. The CDR3 DNA follows: TGTGCCAGCAGTAGACAGGGGAGCAACGAAAAACTGTTTTTT. Full variable domain (outside the CDR3, taken from reference TRBV27 and TRBJ1-4): EAQVTQNPRYLITVTGKKLTVTCSQNMNHEYMSWYRQDPGLGLRQIYYSMNVEVTDKGDVPEGYKVSRKEKRNFPLILESPSPNQTSLYFCASSRQGSNEKLFFGSGTQLSVL.

J is TRBJ2-1 and V is TRBV9, with D tentatively TRBD2 (6 bases). The V gene's germline CDR1 is SGDLS and CDR2 YYNGEE. The CDR3 spans 16 residues. V was trimmed by 4 bases and J by 6 bases, leaving 20 bases between them. In nucleotides, the CDR3 is TGTGCCAGCAGCCCCCTTGGTATGGGAGCGGGCAATGAGCAGTTCTTC. Protein product: CASSPLGMGAGNEQFF.

This clone was observed once. The V and J genes are TRBV5-1 and TRBJ2-1; D ambiguous. This CDR3 is 14 amino acids long. The V gene lost 4 bases and the J gene lost 0 bases, with 8 bases spanning the gap. CDR1 and CDR2 from the germline V gene are SGHRS and YFSETQ. This CDR3 is CASSVGYSYNEQFF. The CDR3 DNA reads as TGCGCCAGCAGCGTGGGTTACTCCTACAATGAGCAGTTCTTC. The entire variable domain, with the rest obtained from reference TRBV5-1 and TRBJ2-1, is as follows: KAGVTQTPRYLIKTRGQQVTLSCSPISGHRSVSWYQQTPGQGLQFLFEYFSETQRNKGNFPGRFSGRQFSNSRSEMNVSTLELGDSALYLCASSVGYSYNEQFFGPGTRLTVL.

The chain employs TRBV3-1 (or the pseudogene TRBV3-2) and TRBJ1-2, with 9 bases fitting TRBD1. In germline, CDR1 is LGHDT, CDR2 YNNKEL (reference sequence). V dropped 3 bases and J dropped 6; count of bases not matched to a gene: 2. CDR3 length equals 13 residues. Written as DNA, the CDR3 is TGTGCCAGCAGCCACACAGGGGGCAATGGCTACACCTTC. Protein sequence: CASSHTGGNGYTF.

The genes are TRBV30 and TRBJ1-2; D not certain. Looked up from germline, CDR1 is GTSNPN and CDR2 is SVGIG (reference sequence). The CDR3 spans 11 residues. V lost 4 bases and J 8 bases, leaving 11 bases between the germline ends. For the CDR3, the DNA is TGTGCCTGGACTCAAGGAGCCGGCTACACCTTC. Amino acid sequence: CAWTQGAGYTF.

The chain employs TRBV7-9 and TRBJ1-4, with 7 bases lining up with TRBD1. Unmatched junction bases numbered 10, after V lost 5 bases and J lost 7 bases. In germline, CDR1 is SEHNR, CDR2 FQNEAQ (reference sequence). The CDR3 is made up of 15 amino acids. DNA of the CDR3: TGTGCCAGCAGCCCCACACAGGGGTTCGGTGAAAAACTGTTTTTT. Translated, it gives CASSPTQGFGEKLFF.

This clone has more than one count but fewer than ten. The chain joins TRBV5-6 to TRBJ2-2; 10 bases line up with TRBD1. The V and J ends lost 4 bases and 4 bases, in that order; junction bases with no gene match: 4. Germline values: CDR1 SGHDT, CDR2 YYEEEE. The CDR3 has 15 amino acids. CDR3 region: CASSLTGGGTGELFF. The CDR3, as DNA: TGTGCCAGCAGCCTGACAGGGGGCGGCACCGGGGAGCTGTTTTTT.

The gene calls are TRBV3-1 (or the pseudogene TRBV3-2) and TRBJ2-1, with TRBD2 identical over 7 bases. V gave up 3 bases and J gave up 2 bases; unmatched junction bases: 10. The CDR3 runs 17 residues. Looked up from germline, CDR1 is LGHDT and CDR2 is YNNKEL (reference sequence). CDR3 loop: CASSHDQSGTPYNEQFF. DNA of the CDR3: TGTGCCAGCAGCCATGATCAGAGCGGGACTCCCTACAATGAGCAGTTCTTC.

The V gene is TRBV7-9, the J gene TRBJ1-1; 7 bases agree with TRBD1. The CDR3 runs to 15 residues. Unmatched junction bases numbered 10, after V lost 2 bases and J lost 7 bases. CDR1 SEHNR and CDR2 FQNEAQ come from the germline V gene (reference sequence). CDR3 sequence: CASSLPGQPPFEAFF. CDR3 coding DNA: TGTGCCAGCAGCTTACCGGGACAGCCGCCTTTTGAAGCTTTCTTT. The whole variable domain, filled in from reference TRBV7-9 and TRBJ1-1, reads DTGVSQNPRHKITKRGQNVTFRCDPISEHNRLYWYRQTLGQGPEFLTYFQNEAQLEKSRLLSDRFSAERPKGSFSTLEIQRTEQGDSAMYLCASSLPGQPPFEAFFGQGTRLTVV.

This chain uses TRBV2 with TRBJ2-7; unclear D gene. The V gene lost 4 bases and the J gene lost 2 bases, with 12 bases spanning the gap. In germline, CDR1 is SNHLY, CDR2 FYNNEI. The CDR3 has 14 residues. This CDR3 is CASSVSNLAYEQYF. The CDR3 DNA sequence: TGTGCCAGCAGTGTCTCAAACCTAGCCTACGAGCAGTACTTC.

A note on this clone: Other DNA sequences in the same sample also yield this CDR3. The V call is TRBV7-3, the J call TRBJ2-3; unclear D gene. The CDR3 has 14 residues. The germline V gene encodes CDR1 SGHTA and CDR2 FQGTGA. The V gene lost 2 bases and the J gene lost 0 bases, with 6 bases spanning the gap. The CDR3 coding sequence is TGTGCCAGCAGCTTAGATAGTAGCACAGATACGCAGTATTTT. Translated, it gives CASSLDSSTDTQYF.

The chain carries TRBV10-1 and TRBJ1-6; D possibly corresponds to TRBD1 (6 bases). The CDR3 extends over 12 amino acids. The germline CDR1 and CDR2 sequences are WNHNN and SYGVQD (reference sequence). V was shortened by 7 bases and J by 7 bases, with 8 bases between the two germline ends. CDR3: CASMTGNSPLHF. The CDR3 DNA is TGCGCCAGCATGACAGGAAATTCACCCCTCCACTTT.

The sample holds one count of this clone. This chain links TRBV19 with TRBJ2-1; 7 bases are a match to TRBD1. Germline V CDR1 and CDR2: LNHDA, SQIVND (reference sequence). The CDR3 contains 13 residues. The junction had 9 bases not matched to a gene; V was cut back by 7 bases and J by 9 bases. CDR3 bases: TGTGCCAGTAAGACAGGGCTAGGGGGTGAGCAGTTCTTC. It translates to CASKTGLGGEQFF.

The chain employs TRBV6-5 and TRBJ2-7; TRBD1 agrees at 7 bases. The V gene's germline CDR1 is MNHEY and CDR2 SVGAGI. CDR3 length equals 15 residues. The trim removed 6 bases at V and 5 bases at J, leaving 13 bases unmatched. The CDR3 sequence is CASRGKETGLHEQYF. DNA of the CDR3: TGTGCCAGCAGGGGCAAAGAGACAGGGCTGCACGAGCAGTACTTC.

V gene TRBV7-3 combines with J gene TRBJ2-7; no clear D gene. The CDR3 sequence is 14 residues long. V was pared by 0 bases and J by 3 bases, with 9 bases between. CDR1 is SGHTA and CDR2 is FQGTGA in the germline V gene. The CDR3 coding sequence is TGTGCCAGCAGCTTAACGGCCATAAGCTACGAGCAGTACTTC. This sequence encodes CASSLTAISYEQYF. Complete variable domain (other parts from reference TRBV7-3 and TRBJ2-7): GAGVSQTPSNKVTEKGKYVELRCDPISGHTALYWYRQSLGQGPEFLIYFQGTGAADDSGLPNDRFFAVRPEGSVSTLKIQRTERGDSAVYLCASSLTAISYEQYFGPGTRLTVT.

The gene calls are TRBV27 and TRBJ2-3, with 7 bases fitting TRBD2. This CDR3 comprises 17 residues. Per germline, CDR1 MNHEY and CDR2 SMNVEV (reference sequence). The V gene end was trimmed by 2 bases and the J gene end by 0 bases; junction bases not matched to a gene: 8. The CDR3 nucleotides are TGTGCCAGCAGTTTAGGCGAGGCTAGCGGAAGCACAGATACGCAGTATTTT. Protein: CASSLGEASGSTDTQYF.

The rearrangement links TRBV11-2 to TRBJ2-5, with 9 bases lining up with TRBD1. CDR3 length equals 18 residues. V lost 4 bases, J lost 6 bases, and 18 bases stayed unmatched. The germline CDR1 and CDR2 sequences are SGHAT and FQNNGV. The CDR3 reads CASSSLWSRDRAGKTQYF. DNA of the CDR3: TGTGCCAGCAGCTCGCTTTGGAGCCGGGACAGGGCAGGGAAGACCCAGTACTTC. Supplemented by reference TRBV11-2 and TRBJ2-5, the full variable domain reads EAGVAQSPRYKIIEKRQSVAFWCNPISGHATLYWYQQILGQGPKLLIQFQNNGVVDDSQLPKDRFSAERLKGVDSTLKIQPAKLEDSAVYLCASSSLWSRDRAGKTQYFGPGTRLLVL.

This chain links TRBV3-1 (or the pseudogene TRBV3-2) with TRBJ1-6, with D uncertain. This CDR3 is 13 amino acids long. Germline-derived CDR1 and CDR2 are LGHDT and YNNKEL (reference sequence). Deletions cut 4 bases from V and 8 bases from J, with 9 bases between. CDR3 in amino acids: CASSPEEHSPLHF. DNA of the CDR3: TGTGCCAGCAGCCCCGAGGAACATTCACCCCTCCACTTT.

The V gene is TRBV18, the J gene TRBJ1-1, with 10 bases that match TRBD1. J gave up 3 bases and V 3 bases, and 1 base lay outside the gene matches. Per germline, CDR1 KGHSH and CDR2 LQKENI. The CDR3 has 14 amino acids. The chain's CDR3 is CASSPGQGYTEAFF. The CDR3 region has the DNA TGTGCCAGCTCACCGGGACAGGGGTACACTGAAGCTTTCTTT.

This rearrangement joins TRBV6-8 to TRBJ2-7; 8 nucleotides agree with TRBD2. Trimming cost V 7 bases and J 3 bases; bases outside gene matches: 8. The CDR3 is 14 amino acids. The germline V gene has CDR1 MNHGY and CDR2 SAAAGT. CDR3 amino acids: CASTEAGENYEQYF. The DNA of the CDR3 is TGTGCCAGCACCGAAGCGGGAGAAAACTACGAGCAGTACTTC.